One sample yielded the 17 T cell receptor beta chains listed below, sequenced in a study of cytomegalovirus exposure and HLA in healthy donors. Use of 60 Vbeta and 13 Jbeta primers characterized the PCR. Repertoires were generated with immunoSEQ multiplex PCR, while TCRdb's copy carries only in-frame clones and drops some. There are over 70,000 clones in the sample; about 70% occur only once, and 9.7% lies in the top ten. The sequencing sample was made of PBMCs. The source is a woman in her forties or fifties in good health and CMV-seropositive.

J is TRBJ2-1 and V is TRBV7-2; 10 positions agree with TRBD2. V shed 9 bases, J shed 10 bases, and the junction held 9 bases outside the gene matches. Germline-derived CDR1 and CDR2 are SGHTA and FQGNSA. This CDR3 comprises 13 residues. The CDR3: CASTKAGGREQFF. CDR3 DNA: TGTGCCAGTACCAAAGCGGGGGGGCGCGAGCAGTTCTTC.

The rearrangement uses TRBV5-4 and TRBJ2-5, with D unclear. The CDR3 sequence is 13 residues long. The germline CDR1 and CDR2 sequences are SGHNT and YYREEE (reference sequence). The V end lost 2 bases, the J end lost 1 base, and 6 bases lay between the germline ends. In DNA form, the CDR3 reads TGTGCCAGCAGCTTTGCAGGCCAAGAGACCCAGTACTTC. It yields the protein CASSFAGQETQYF. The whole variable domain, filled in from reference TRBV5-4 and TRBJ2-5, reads ETGVTQSPTHLIKTRGQQVTLRCSSQSGHNTVSWYQQALGQGPQFIFQYYREEENGRGNFPPRFSGLQFPNYSSELNVNALELDDSALYLCASSFAGQETQYFGPGTRLLVL.

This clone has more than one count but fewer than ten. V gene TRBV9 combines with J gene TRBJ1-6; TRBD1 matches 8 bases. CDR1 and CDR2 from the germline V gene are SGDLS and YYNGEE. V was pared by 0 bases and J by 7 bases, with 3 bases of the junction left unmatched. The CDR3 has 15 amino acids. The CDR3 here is CASSVADRGNSPLHF. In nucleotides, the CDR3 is TGTGCCAGCAGCGTAGCTGACAGGGGAAATTCACCCCTCCACTTT. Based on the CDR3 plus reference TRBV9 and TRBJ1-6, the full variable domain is DSGVTQTPKHLITATGQRVTLRCSPRSGDLSVYWYQQSLDQGLQFLIQYYNGEERAKGNILERFSAQQFPDLHSELNLSSLELGDSALYFCASSVADRGNSPLHFGNGTRLTVT.

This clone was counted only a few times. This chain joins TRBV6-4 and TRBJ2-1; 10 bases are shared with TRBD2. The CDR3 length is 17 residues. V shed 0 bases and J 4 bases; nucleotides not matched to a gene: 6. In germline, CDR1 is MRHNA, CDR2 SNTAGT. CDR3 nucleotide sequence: TGTGCCAGCAGTGACTCGATCGCTAGCGGGGGTTACAATGAGCAGTTCTTC. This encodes CASSDSIASGGYNEQFF.

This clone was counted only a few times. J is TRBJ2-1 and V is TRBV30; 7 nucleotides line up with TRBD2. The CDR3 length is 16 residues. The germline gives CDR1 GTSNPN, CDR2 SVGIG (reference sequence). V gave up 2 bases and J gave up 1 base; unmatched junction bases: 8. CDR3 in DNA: TGTGCCTGGAGTCACGGGGGGAGGGAATCCTACAATGAGCAGTTCTTC. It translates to CAWSHGGRESYNEQFF.

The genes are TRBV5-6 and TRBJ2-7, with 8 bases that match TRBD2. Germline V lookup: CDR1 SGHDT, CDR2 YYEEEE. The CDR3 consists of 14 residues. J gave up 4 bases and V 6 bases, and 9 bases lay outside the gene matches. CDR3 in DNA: TGTGCCAGCACCCGCGGGGGGAGTGGGTACGAGCAGTACTTC. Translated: CASTRGGSGYEQYF.

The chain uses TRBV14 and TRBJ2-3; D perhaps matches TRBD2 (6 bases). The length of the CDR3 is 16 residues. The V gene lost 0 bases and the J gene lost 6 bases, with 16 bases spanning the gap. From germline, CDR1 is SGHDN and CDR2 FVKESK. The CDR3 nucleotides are TGTGCCAGCAGCCAAGATTCATGGGAGGTATTGGATACGCAGTATTTT. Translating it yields CASSQDSWEVLDTQYF.

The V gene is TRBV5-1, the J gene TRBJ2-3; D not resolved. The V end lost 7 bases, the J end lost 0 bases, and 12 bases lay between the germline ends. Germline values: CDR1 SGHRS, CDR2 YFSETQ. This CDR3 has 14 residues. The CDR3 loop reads CASAESGSTDTQYF. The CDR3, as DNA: TGCGCCAGCGCCGAATCGGGTAGCACAGATACGCAGTATTTT.

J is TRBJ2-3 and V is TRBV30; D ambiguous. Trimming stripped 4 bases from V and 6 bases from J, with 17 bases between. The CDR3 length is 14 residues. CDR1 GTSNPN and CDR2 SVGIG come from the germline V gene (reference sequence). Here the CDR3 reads CAWTKNYEWDTQYF. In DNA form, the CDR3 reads TGTGCCTGGACCAAGAACTACGAATGGGATACGCAGTATTTT.

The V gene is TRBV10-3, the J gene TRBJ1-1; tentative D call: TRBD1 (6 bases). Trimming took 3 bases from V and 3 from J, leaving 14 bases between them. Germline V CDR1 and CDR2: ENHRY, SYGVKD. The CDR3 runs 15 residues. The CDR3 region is CAISERAGADTEAFF. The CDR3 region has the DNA TGTGCCATCAGTGAAAGGGCAGGGGCCGACACTGAAGCTTTCTTT.

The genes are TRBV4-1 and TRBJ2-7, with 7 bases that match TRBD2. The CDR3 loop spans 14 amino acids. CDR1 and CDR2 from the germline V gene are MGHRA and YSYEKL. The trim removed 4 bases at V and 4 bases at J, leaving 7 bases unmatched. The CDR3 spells CASSLRAGTYEQYF. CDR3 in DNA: TGCGCCAGCAGCCTAAGAGCGGGAACTTACGAGCAGTACTTC.

CDR3 residues: CASSLQGAGELFF. DNA for the CDR3: TGTGCCAGCAGCTTACAGGGGGCCGGGGAGCTGTTTTTT. This chain uses TRBV7-9 with TRBJ2-2; 7 nucleotides line up with TRBD1. V was pared by 2 bases and J by 6 bases, with 0 bases of the junction left unmatched. This CDR3 has 13 amino acids. Germline CDR1 reads SEHNR; CDR2 reads FQNEAQ (reference sequence).

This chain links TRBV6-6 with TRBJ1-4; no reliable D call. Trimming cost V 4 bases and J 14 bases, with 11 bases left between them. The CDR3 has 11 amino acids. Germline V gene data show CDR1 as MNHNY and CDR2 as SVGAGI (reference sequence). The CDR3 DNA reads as TGTGCCAGCAGTTCAGAGGGCTGGCTGTTTTTT. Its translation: CASSSEGWLFF.

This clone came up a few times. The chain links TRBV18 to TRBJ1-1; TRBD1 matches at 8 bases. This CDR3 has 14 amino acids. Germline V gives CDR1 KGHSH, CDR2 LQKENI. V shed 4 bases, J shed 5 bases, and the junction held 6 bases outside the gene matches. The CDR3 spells CASSQDREWTEAFF. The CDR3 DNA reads TGTGCCAGCTCACAGGACAGGGAGTGGACTGAAGCTTTCTTT. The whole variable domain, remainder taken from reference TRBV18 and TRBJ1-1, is NAGVMQNPRHLVRRRGQEARLRCSPMKGHSHVYWYRQLPEEGLKFMVYLQKENIIDESGMPKERFSAEFPKEGPSILRIQQVVRGDSAAYFCASSQDREWTEAFFGQGTRLTVV.

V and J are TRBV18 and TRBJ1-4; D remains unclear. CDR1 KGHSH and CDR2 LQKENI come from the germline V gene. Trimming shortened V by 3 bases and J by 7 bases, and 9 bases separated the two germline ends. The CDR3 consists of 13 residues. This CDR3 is CASSPNGGEKLFF. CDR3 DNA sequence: TGTGCCAGCTCACCTAATGGCGGTGAAAAACTGTTTTTT. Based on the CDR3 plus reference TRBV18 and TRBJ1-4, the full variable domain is NAGVMQNPRHLVRRRGQEARLRCSPMKGHSHVYWYRQLPEEGLKFMVYLQKENIIDESGMPKERFSAEFPKEGPSILRIQQVVRGDSAAYFCASSPNGGEKLFFGSGTQLSVL.

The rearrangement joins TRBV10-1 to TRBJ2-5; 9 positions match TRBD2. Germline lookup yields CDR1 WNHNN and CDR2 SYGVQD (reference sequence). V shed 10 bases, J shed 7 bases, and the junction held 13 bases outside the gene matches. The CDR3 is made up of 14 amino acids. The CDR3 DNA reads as TGCGCCACCCGGGGGCGGGGGGGCGGATGGACCCAGTACTTC. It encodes CATRGRGGGWTQYF.

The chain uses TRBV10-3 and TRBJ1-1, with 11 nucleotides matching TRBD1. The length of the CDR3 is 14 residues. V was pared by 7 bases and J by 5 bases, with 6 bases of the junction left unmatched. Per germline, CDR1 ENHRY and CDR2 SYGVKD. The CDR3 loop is CAINPGTGGTEAFF. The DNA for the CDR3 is TGTGCCATCAACCCCGGGACAGGGGGTACTGAAGCTTTCTTT.